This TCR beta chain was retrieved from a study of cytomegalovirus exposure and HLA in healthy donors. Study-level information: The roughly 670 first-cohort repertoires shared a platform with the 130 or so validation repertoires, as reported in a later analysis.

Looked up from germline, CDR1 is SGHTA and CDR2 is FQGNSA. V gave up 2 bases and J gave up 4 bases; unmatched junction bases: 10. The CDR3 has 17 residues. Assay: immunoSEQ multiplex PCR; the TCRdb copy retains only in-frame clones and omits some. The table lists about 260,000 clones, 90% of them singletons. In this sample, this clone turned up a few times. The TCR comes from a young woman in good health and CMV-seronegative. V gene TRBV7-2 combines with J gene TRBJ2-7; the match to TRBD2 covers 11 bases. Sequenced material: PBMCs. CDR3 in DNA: TGTGCCAGCAGCTTACACCTAACTAGCGGGAGCCCTTACGAGCAGTACTTC. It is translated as CASSLHLTSGSPYEQYF. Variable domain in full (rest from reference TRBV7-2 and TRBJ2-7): GAGVSQSPSNKVTEKGKDVELRCDPISGHTALYWYRQSLGQGLEFLIYFQGNSAPDKSGLPSDRFSAERTGGSVSTLTIQRTQQEDSAVYLCASSLHLTSGSPYEQYFGPGTRLTVT.